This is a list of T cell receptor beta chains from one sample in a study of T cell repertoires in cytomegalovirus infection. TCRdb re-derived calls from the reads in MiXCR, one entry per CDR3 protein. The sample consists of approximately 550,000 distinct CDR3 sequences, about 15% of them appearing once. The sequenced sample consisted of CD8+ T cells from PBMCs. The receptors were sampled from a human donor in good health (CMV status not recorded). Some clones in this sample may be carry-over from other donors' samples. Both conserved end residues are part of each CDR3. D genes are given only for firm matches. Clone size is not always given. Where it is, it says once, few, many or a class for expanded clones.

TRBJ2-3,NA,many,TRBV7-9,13,CASSPRARTTQYF,TGTGCCAGCAGCCCCAGGGCCCGCACCACGCAGTATTTT
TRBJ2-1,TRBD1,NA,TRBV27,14,CASGTGVTNLEQFF,TGTGCCAGCGGGACAGGGGTAACTAATCTTGAGCAGTTCTTC
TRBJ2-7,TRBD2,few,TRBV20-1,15,CSARDWEGSLGEQYF,TGCAGTGCTAGAGATTGGGAGGGGAGCTTGGGGGAGCAGTACTTC
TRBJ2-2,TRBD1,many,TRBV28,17,CASSFDADRAYTGELFF,TGTGCCAGCAGTTTTGATGCCGACAGGGCCTATACCGGGGAGCTGTTTTTT
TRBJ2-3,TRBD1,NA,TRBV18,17,CASSHETGGLFGDTQYF,TGTGCCAGCTCACACGAGACAGGGGGCTTGTTTGGAGATACGCAGTATTTT
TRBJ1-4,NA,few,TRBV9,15,CASSSSGTRNEKLFF,TGTGCCAGCAGCTCCTCGGGGACAAGAAATGAAAAACTGTTTTTT
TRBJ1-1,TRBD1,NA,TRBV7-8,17,CARSLGTVLGASTEAFF,TGTGCCAGAAGCTTGGGGACAGTGTTAGGCGCTAGCACTGAAGCTTTCTTT
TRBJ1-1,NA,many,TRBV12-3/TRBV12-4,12,CASRPDTTEAFF,TGTGCCAGCAGACCTGACACAACTGAAGCTTTCTTT
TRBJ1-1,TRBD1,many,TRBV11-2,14,CASSLTRTGTEAFF,TGTGCCAGCAGCTTAACAAGGACAGGTACTGAAGCTTTCTTT
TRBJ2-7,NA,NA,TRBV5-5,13,CASSLRVAYEQYF,TGTGCCAGCAGCTTGCGGGTGGCCTACGAGCAGTACTTC
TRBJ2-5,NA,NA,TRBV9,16,CASSYNANRTRDTQYF,TGTGCCAGCAGCTACAATGCGAACAGGACAAGAGATACCCAGTACTTC
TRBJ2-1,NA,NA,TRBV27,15,CASSFGGRSYNEQFF,TGTGCCAGCAGTTTCGGAGGGCGCTCCTACAATGAGCAGTTCTTC
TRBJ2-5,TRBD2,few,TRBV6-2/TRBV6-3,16,CASRTGTSGNQETQYF,TGTGCCAGCAGGACTGGGACTAGCGGGAACCAAGAGACCCAGTACTTC
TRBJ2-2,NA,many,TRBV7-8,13,CASSGGATGELFF,TGTGCCAGCAGCGGGGGGGCGACCGGGGAGCTGTTTTTT
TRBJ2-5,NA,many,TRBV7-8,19,CASSFPQAGPISWAETQYF,TGTGCCAGCAGCTTTCCCCAGGCGGGGCCAATCTCCTGGGCAGAGACCCAGTACTTC
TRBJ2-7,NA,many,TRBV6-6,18,CASSYGGFARGPTYEQYF,TGTGCCAGCAGTTACGGGGGTTTCGCTAGGGGCCCCACCTACGAGCAGTACTTC
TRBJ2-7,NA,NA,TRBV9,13,CASSVASKGEQYF,TGTGCCAGCAGCGTAGCCTCCAAGGGAGAGCAGTACTTC
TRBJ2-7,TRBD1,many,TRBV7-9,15,CASSPPAGQGDEQYF,TGTGCCAGCAGCCCGCCGGCGGGACAGGGAGACGAGCAGTACTTC
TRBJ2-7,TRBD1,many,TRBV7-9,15,CASSFTDRGVHEQYF,TGTGCCAGCAGCTTCACCGACAGGGGCGTCCACGAGCAGTACTTC
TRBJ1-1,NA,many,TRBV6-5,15,CASSPGWTPNTEAFF,TGTGCCAGCAGTCCCGGATGGACACCGAACACTGAAGCTTTCTTT
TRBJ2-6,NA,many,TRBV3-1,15,CASSQDFSGANVLTF,TGTGCCAGCAGCCAAGATTTCTCTGGGGCCAACGTCCTGACTTTC